By proportion, the clone carrying this TCR beta chain is medium-sized. V was trimmed by 6 bases and J by 8 bases, leaving 16 bases between them. Germline CDR1 reads SGHAT; CDR2 reads FQNNGV. The CDR3 has 13 residues. Blood and skin TCR RNA was reverse transcribed with alpha and beta constant primers. TCRdb passed the 5' RACE reads through MiXCR, listing each CDR3 protein once. This table has over 25,000 distinct CDR3 sequences, under 30% appearing once. These data come from a study of naive and memory T cell subsets. Adult healthy volunteers gave 2.5 ml peripheral blood for whole-blood RNA. This rearrangement joins TRBV11-2 to TRBJ1-1; D is undetermined. The TCR originated in a female donor in good health. The CDR3 DNA sequence: TGTGCCAGCAGATCCTTCATAGGGCCCGAAGCTTTCTTT. Translated: CASRSFIGPEAFF.